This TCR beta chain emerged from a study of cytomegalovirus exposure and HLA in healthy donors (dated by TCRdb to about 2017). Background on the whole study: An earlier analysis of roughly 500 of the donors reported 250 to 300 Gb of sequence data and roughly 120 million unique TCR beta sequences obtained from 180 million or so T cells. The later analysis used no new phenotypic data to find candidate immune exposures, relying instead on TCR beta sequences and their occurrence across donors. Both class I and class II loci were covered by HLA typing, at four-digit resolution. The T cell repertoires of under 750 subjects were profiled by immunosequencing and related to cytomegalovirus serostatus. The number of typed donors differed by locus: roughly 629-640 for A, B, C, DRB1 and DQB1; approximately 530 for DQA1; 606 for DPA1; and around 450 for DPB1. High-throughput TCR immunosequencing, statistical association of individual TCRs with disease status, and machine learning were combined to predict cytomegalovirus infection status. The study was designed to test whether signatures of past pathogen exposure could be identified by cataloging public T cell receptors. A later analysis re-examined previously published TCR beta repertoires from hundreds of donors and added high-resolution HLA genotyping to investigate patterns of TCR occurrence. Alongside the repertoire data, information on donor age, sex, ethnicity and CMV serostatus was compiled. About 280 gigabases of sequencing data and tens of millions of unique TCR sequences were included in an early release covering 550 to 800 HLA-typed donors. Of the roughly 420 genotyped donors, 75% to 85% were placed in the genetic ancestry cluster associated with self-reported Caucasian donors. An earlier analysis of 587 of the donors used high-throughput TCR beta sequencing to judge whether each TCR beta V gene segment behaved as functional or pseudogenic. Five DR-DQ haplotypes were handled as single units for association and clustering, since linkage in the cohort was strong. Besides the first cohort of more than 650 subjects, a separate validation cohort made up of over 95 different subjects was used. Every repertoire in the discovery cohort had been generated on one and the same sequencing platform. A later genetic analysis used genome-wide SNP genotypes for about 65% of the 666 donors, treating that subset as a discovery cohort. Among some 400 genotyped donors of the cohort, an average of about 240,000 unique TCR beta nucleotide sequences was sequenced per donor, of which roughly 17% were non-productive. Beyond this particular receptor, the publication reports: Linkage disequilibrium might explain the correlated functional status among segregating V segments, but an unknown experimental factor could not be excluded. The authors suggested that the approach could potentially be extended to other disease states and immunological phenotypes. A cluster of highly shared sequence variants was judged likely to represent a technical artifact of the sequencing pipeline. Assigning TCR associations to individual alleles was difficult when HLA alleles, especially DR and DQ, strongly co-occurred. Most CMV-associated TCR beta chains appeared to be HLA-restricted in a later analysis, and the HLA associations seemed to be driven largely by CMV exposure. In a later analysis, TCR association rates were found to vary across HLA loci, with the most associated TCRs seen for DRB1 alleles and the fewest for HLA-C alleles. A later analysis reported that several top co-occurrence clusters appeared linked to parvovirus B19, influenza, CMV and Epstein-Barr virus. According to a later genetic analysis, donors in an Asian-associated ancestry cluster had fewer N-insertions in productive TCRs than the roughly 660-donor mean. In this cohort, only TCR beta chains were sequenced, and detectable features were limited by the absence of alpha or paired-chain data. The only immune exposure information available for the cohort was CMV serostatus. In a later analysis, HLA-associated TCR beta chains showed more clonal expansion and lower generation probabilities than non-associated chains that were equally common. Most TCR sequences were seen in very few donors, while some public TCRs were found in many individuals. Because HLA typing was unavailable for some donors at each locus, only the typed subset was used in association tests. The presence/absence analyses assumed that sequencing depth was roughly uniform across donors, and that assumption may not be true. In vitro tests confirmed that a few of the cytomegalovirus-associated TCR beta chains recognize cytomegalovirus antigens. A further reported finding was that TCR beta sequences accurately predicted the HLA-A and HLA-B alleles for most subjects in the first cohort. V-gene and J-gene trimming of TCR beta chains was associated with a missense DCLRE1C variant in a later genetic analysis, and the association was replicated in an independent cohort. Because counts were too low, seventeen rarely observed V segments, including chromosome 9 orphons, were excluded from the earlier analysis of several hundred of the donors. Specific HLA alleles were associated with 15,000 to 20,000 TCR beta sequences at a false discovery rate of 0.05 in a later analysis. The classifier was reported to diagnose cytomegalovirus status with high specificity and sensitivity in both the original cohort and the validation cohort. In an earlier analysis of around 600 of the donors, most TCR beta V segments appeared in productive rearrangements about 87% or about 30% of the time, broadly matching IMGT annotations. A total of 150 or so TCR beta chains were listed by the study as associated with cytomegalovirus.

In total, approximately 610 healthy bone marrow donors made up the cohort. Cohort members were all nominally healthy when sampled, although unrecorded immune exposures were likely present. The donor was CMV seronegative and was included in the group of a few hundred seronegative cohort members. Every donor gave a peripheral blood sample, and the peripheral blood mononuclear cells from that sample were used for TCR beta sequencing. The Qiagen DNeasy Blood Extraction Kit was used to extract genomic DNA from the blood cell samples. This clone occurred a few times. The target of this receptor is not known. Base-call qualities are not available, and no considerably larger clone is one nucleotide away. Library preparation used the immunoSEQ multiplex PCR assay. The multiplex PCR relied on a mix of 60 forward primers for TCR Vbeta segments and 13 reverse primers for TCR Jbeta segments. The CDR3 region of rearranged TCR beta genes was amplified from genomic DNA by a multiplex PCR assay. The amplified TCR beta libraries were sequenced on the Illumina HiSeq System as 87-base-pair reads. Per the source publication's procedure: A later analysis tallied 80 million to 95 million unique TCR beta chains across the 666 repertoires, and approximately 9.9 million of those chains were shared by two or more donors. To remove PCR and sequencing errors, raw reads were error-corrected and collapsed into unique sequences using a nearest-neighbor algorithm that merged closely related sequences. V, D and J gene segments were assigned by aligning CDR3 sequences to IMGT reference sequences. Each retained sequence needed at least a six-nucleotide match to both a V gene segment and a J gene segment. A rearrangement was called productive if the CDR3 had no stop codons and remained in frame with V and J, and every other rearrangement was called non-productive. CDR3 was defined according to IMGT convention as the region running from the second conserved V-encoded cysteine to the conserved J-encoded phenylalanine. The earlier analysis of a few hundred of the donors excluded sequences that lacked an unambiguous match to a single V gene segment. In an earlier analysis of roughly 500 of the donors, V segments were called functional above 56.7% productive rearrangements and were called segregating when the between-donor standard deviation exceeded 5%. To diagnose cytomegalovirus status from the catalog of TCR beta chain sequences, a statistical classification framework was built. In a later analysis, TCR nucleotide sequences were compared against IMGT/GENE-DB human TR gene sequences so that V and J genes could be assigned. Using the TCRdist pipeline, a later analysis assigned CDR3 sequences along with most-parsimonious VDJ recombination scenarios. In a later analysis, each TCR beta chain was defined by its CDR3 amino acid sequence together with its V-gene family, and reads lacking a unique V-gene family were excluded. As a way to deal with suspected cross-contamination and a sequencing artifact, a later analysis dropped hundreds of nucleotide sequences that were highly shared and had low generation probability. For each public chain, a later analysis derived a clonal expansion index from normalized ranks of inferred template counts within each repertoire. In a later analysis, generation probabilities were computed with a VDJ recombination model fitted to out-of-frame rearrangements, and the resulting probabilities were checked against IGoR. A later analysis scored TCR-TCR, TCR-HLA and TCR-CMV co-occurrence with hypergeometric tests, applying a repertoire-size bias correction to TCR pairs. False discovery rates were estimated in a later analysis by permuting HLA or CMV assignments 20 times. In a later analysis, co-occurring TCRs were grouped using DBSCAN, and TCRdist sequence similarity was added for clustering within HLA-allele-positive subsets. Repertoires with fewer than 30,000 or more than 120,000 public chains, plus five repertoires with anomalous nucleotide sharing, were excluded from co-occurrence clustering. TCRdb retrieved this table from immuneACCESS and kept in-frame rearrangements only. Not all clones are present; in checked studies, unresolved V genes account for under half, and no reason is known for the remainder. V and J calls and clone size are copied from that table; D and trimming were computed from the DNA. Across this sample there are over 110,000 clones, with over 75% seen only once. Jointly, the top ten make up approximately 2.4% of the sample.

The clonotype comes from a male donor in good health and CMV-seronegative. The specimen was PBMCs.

For the CDR3, the sequence is CASSVGLARPYEQYF. The nucleotide sequence reads as follows: TGTGCCAGCAGCGTAGGACTAGCGAGACCCTACGAGCAGTACTTC. This chain is built from TRBV9 and TRBJ2-7, with 8 bases matching TRBD2. Trimming removed 0 bases from V and 2 bases from J; the gene matches leave 4 bases unexplained. CDR1 and CDR2 are read off the germline V gene as SGDLS and YYNGEE. CDR3 length: 15 amino acids, cysteine to phenylalanine. The entry retains the CDR3 DNA only, 45 bases that are in frame from base 1.